This TCR beta chain comes out of a study of ipilimumab plus nivolumab after autologous stem cell transplantation. At the level of the study: Typical patient got 5 or 6 ipilimumab doses and about eight nivolumab doses (median).

Some clones are missing from TCRdb's copy, which holds only in-frame ones; the method was immunoSEQ multiplex PCR. Of about 40,000 clones detected, 92% appear once; the ten largest clones hold approximately 1%. The CDR3 loop spans 15 amino acids. Losses at the gene ends were 7 bases for V and 2 bases for J; bases not matched to a gene: 11. Germline CDR1 and CDR2: SQVTM and ANQGSEA. Notes on the study in general: Authors suggest TCR repertoire, Treg phenotype and gut microbiota support further study.

Concerning this clone itself: Its antigen is not identified.

The source material was PBMCs, sampled in a trial of ipilimumab plus nivolumab as post-transplant consolidation. The TCR sequence derives from a male donor with multiple myeloma. V gene TRBV29-1 combines with J gene TRBJ2-3; the match to TRBD1 covers 8 bases. The DNA for the CDR3 is TGCAGCGCTCCCCCGGACAGGGTCCTCACAGATACGCAGTATTTT. It codes for CSAPPDRVLTDTQYF.